The 2 T cell receptor beta chains in this list originate from one sample, sequenced in a study of OX40 agonist ivuxolimab in advanced cancers. TCRdb's copy holds only in-frame clones and misses some; the assay was immunoSEQ multiplex PCR. The sample carries over 60,000 clones, about 88% recorded once. The sequencing here drew on CD4+ or CD8+ T cells sorted from blood, taken in a trial of the OX40 agonist ivuxolimab. All receptors come from an adult with an advanced solid tumor such as melanoma, head and neck, liver or kidney cancer.

The chain is built from TRBV19 and TRBJ2-7; 13 nucleotides match TRBD2. The CDR3 spans 16 residues. V lost 4 bases, J lost 2 bases, and 5 bases stayed unmatched. Germline V gene data show CDR1 as LNHDA and CDR2 as SQIVND (reference sequence). The DNA of the CDR3 is TGTGCCAGTAGTACAAGGACTAGCGGGAGTGCCTACGAGCAGTACTTC. The encoded protein is CASSTRTSGSAYEQYF.

The chain employs TRBV27 and TRBJ1-2; D unclear. The CDR3 runs to 15 residues. Trimming left V 2 bases short and J 2 bases short, with 12 bases between. Per germline, CDR1 MNHEY and CDR2 SMNVEV (reference sequence). The CDR3 DNA reads as TGTGCCAGCAGTTTAAAATTCGGCGGAAACTATGGCTACACCTTC. Protein product: CASSLKFGGNYGYTF.